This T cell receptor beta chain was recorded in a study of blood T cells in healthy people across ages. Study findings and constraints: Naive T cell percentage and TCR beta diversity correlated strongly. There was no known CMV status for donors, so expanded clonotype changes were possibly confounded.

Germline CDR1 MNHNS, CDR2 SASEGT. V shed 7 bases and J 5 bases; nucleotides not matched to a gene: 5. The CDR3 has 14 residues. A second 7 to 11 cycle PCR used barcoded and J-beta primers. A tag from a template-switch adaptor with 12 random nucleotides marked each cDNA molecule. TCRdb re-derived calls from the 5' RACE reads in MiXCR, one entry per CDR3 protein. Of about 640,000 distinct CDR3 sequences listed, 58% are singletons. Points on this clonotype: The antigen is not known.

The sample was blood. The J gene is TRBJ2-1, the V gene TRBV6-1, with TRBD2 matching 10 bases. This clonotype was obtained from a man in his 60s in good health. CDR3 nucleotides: TGTGCCAGCAACAGCGGGGGGGCCGACAATGAGCAGTTCTTC. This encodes CASNSGGADNEQFF.